These 22 T cell receptor beta chains were sequenced from one sample in a study of blood T cell repertoires in COVID-19. Data came from immunoSEQ multiplex PCR; TCRdb stores just in-frame clones and leaves some out. The sample has about 180,000 clones; roughly nine tenths are singletons. Sequencing was carried out using PBMCs or T cells enriched from blood (not recorded which). These receptors were taken from a woman aged 40 to 50 with acute COVID-19.

The chain recombines TRBV7-2 with TRBJ2-7; maybe TRBD2 (5 bases). V lost 5 bases to trimming and J lost 2 bases, with 16 bases between them. Germline V gene sequence: CDR1 SGHTA, CDR2 FQGNSA. The CDR3 covers 15 residues. CDR3 coding DNA: TGTGCCAGCAGCCCTACACCGACTATTACCTACGAGCAGTACTTC. As protein: CASSPTPTITYEQYF.

This clone was picked up a small number of times. This chain uses TRBV4-1 with TRBJ2-3; 7 bases match TRBD1. The CDR3 loop spans 17 amino acids. Trimming cost V 3 bases and J 0 bases; bases outside gene matches: 9. Per the germline V gene, CDR1 is MGHRA and CDR2 is YSYEKL. CDR3 in DNA: TGCGCCAGCAGCCACAGTCGGGACAGCGAGAGCACAGATACGCAGTATTTT. Amino acid sequence: CASSHSRDSESTDTQYF.

This chain uses TRBV7-3 with TRBJ2-3; tentatively, D is TRBD2 (7 bases). The V gene's germline CDR1 is SGHTA and CDR2 FQGTGA. The CDR3 is made up of 14 amino acids. Trimming stripped 4 bases from V and 6 bases from J, with 14 bases between. The CDR3 nucleotides read TGTGCCAGCAGCTCAACCGGGGGGCCCGATACGCAGTATTTT. This translates into CASSSTGGPDTQYF.

The rearrangement links TRBV27 to TRBJ2-7; 9 bases agree with TRBD1. The CDR3 sequence is 14 residues long. Trimming cost V 4 bases and J 5 bases; bases outside gene matches: 6. The germline V gene has CDR1 MNHEY and CDR2 SMNVEV (reference sequence). CDR3 in amino acids: CASSSTDRGHEQYF. The DNA for the CDR3 is TGTGCCAGCAGTTCAACGGACAGGGGTCACGAGCAGTACTTC.

The rearrangement links TRBV4-2 to TRBJ2-7, with D unclear. CDR1 is LGHNA, CDR2 YNFKEQ, per germline. The V and J ends lost 2 bases and 2 bases respectively, with 13 bases between them. This CDR3 is built from 15 residues. The CDR3 reads CASSQYNGPTYEQYF. For the CDR3, the DNA is TGTGCCAGCAGCCAATATAACGGTCCAACCTACGAGCAGTACTTC.

The chain's CDR3 is CASSPDQAGLGEQYF. In DNA, the CDR3 is TGTGCCAGCAGCCCAGACCAGGCGGGCCTCGGCGAGCAGTACTTC. The chain recombines TRBV13 with TRBJ2-7, with D possibly TRBD2 on 5 matching bases. Trimming took off 5 bases at V and 6 bases at J, with 20 bases between the two ends. Per the germline V gene, CDR1 is PRHDT and CDR2 is FYEKMQ (reference sequence). The CDR3 covers 15 residues.

V usage is TRBV27 and J usage is TRBJ1-4; no clear D. CDR1 MNHEY and CDR2 SMNVEV come from the germline V gene (reference sequence). Trimming pared 1 base from V and 3 bases from J, leaving 12 bases between. The CDR3 spans 16 residues. The CDR3 loop is CASSLLGSRANEKLFF. In nucleotides, the CDR3 is TGTGCCAGCAGTTTATTGGGGAGTAGAGCTAATGAAAAACTGTTTTTT. Drawing the rest from reference TRBV27 and TRBJ1-4, the complete variable domain is EAQVTQNPRYLITVTGKKLTVTCSQNMNHEYMSWYRQDPGLGLRQIYYSMNVEVTDKGDVPEGYKVSRKEKRNFPLILESPSPNQTSLYFCASSLLGSRANEKLFFGSGTQLSVL.

About this clone itself: One end of the junction is discordant with germline, which a read error may explain. J is TRBJ2-3 and V is TRBV5-8, with 11 nucleotides matching TRBD2. CDR3 length: 14 residues. The germline V gene encodes CDR1 SGHTS and CDR2 YDEGEE. The CDR3 is CASSLVLSGGGSLF. The CDR3 nucleotides read TGTGCCAGCAGCTTGGTCCTTAGCGGGGGGGGATCCCTTTTT.

The chain links TRBV5-1 to TRBJ2-2; D perhaps matches TRBD1 (6 bases). CDR3 length: 16 amino acids. V lost 4 bases to trimming and J lost 2 bases, with 15 bases between them. Looked up from germline, CDR1 is SGHRS and CDR2 is YFSETQ. The CDR3 region is CASSNPGTQNTGELFF. The CDR3 DNA reads TGCGCCAGCAGCAACCCCGGGACACAAAACACCGGGGAGCTGTTTTTT.

The genes are TRBV5-1 and TRBJ1-6; TRBD1 might be the D (5 bases). CDR1 SGHRS and CDR2 YFSETQ come from the germline V gene. Trimming left V 0 bases short and J 7 bases short, with 11 bases between. The CDR3 length is 15 residues. The CDR3 is CASSLDLGGNSPLHF. CDR3 in DNA: TGCGCCAGCAGCTTGGACCTGGGGGGAAATTCACCCCTCCACTTT.

This chain joins TRBV5-5 and TRBJ2-7; unclear D gene. The CDR3 is 11 residues long. CDR1 is SGHKS, CDR2 YYEKEE, per germline (reference sequence). The germline V and J ends were trimmed by 3 bases and 4 bases, with 5 bases remaining between them. The CDR3 region has the DNA TGTGCCAGCAGCTCCTTATACGAGCAGTACTTC. Encoded protein: CASSSLYEQYF.

This clone was counted once. CDR3 residues: CASSLDAGGRTQYF. As DNA, the CDR3 is TGTGCCAGCAGCTTAGATGCAGGGGGCAGGACCCAGTACTTC. J is TRBJ2-5 and V is TRBV11-2; 8 bases fit TRBD1. This CDR3 is built from 14 residues. Germline V lookup: CDR1 SGHAT, CDR2 FQNNGV. After removal of 0 bases from V and 7 bases from J, the junction contained 4 bases not matched to a gene.

In nucleotides, the CDR3 is TGTGCCAGCAGCTTATTGGGGGCCAATCAGCCCCAGCATTTT. Amino acids: CASSLLGANQPQHF. The chain couples TRBV7-6 to TRBJ1-5, with a weak D call TRBD1 (6 bases). This CDR3 contains 14 residues. The germline CDR1 and CDR2 sequences are SGHVS and FNYEAQ. Deletions cut 2 bases from V and 3 bases from J, with 8 bases between. Together with reference TRBV7-6 and TRBJ1-5, the CDR3 gives the full variable domain: GAGVSQSPRYKVTKRGQDVALRCDPISGHVSLYWYRQALGQGPEFLTYFNYEAQQDKSGLPNDRFSAERPEGSISTLTIQRTEQRDSAMYRCASSLLGANQPQHFGDGTRLSIL.

This clone came up a few times. The junction differs from germline at one of its ends, possibly a read error. The chain is built from TRBV5-4 and TRBJ2-7, with D possibly being TRBD1 (6 bases). This CDR3 region has 17 residues. From germline, CDR1 is SGHNT and CDR2 YYREEE (reference sequence). The DNA of the CDR3 is TGTGCCAGCGACCCCGACCGGGCAGGGGCTGTCTCCGACGAGCAGTACTTC. Protein: CASDPDRAGAVSDEQYF.

The gene calls are TRBV10-3 and TRBJ2-3; TRBD2 matches at 11 bases. V trimming: 10 bases; J trimming: 0 bases; junction bases outside the gene matches: 9. The germline gives CDR1 ENHRY, CDR2 SYGVKD. This CDR3 has 16 residues. CDR3 sequence reads: CATKEASGGSTDTQYF. Written as DNA, the CDR3 is TGTGCCACCAAAGAGGCTAGCGGGGGGAGCACAGATACGCAGTATTTT.

This chain connects TRBV7-5 to TRBJ1-5; the table's D call, TRBD1, was not checked against the DNA. TRBV7-5 is reported as a pseudogene. This CDR3 comprises 14 residues. The CDR3 nucleotides are TGTGTCAGAAGTTTAGCAGGGGCCGGGCAGCCCCAGCATTTT. Protein product: CVRSLAGAGQPQHF.

This chain uses TRBV18 with TRBJ2-2, with D maybe TRBD1 (6 bases). The CDR3 is 15 residues long. Germline assignment: CDR1 KGHSH and CDR2 LQKENI. The ends were cut back, 3 bases at V and 4 bases at J, with 12 bases in the middle. CDR3 in DNA: TGTGCCAGCTCACCCCAGGGGATGGGCACCGGGGAGCTGTTTTTT. Translation: CASSPQGMGTGELFF.

The chain employs TRBV12-2 and TRBJ2-2; the listed D gene, TRBD2, was not tested against the DNA. TRBV12-2 is listed as a pseudogene. The CDR3 spans 20 residues. The CDR3 DNA is TGTGCAAGTCGCTTAGATAGGCTAGCGGGAGGCCGGTCGAACACCGGGGAGCTGTTTTTT. It specifies CASRLDRLAGGRSNTGELFF.

This clone was observed a handful of times. The chain carries TRBV7-6 and TRBJ1-3; no definite D call. There are 13 residues in the CDR3. Germline V CDR1 and CDR2: SGHVS, FNYEAQ. The V gene lost 7 bases and the J gene lost 4 bases, with 11 bases spanning the gap. DNA for the CDR3: TGTGCCAGCATCCCCTCGGGAGGAAACACCATATATTTT. Its translation: CASIPSGGNTIYF.

The gene calls are TRBV5-1 and TRBJ1-2; unclear D gene. V shed 0 bases and J shed 4 bases, with 7 bases lying between them. Germline CDR1 is SGHRS and CDR2 is YFSETQ. The CDR3 sequence is 13 residues long. CDR3 in amino acids: CASSLAGSYGYTF. CDR3 in DNA: TGCGCCAGCAGCTTGGCGGGGTCCTATGGCTACACCTTC.

V gene TRBV24-1 combines with J gene TRBJ2-5; possible D gene TRBD1, 6 bases. Germline values: CDR1 KGHDR, CDR2 SFDVKD. The CDR3 contains 14 residues. The germline V and J ends were trimmed by 3 bases and 5 bases, with 12 bases remaining between them. The CDR3 sequence: CATSDTGTPETQYF. The DNA of the CDR3 is TGTGCCACCAGTGATACCGGGACACCCGAGACCCAGTACTTC.

The chain combines TRBV5-4 with TRBJ1-1; 7 bases align to TRBD1. The germline gives CDR1 SGHNT, CDR2 YYREEE (reference sequence). This CDR3 is 14 amino acids long. After removal of 4 bases from V and 3 bases from J, the junction contained 6 bases not matched to a gene. In nucleotides, the CDR3 is TGTGCCAGCAGCAGGGGACAGTTAGACACTGAAGCTTTCTTT. Its protein is CASSRGQLDTEAFF.